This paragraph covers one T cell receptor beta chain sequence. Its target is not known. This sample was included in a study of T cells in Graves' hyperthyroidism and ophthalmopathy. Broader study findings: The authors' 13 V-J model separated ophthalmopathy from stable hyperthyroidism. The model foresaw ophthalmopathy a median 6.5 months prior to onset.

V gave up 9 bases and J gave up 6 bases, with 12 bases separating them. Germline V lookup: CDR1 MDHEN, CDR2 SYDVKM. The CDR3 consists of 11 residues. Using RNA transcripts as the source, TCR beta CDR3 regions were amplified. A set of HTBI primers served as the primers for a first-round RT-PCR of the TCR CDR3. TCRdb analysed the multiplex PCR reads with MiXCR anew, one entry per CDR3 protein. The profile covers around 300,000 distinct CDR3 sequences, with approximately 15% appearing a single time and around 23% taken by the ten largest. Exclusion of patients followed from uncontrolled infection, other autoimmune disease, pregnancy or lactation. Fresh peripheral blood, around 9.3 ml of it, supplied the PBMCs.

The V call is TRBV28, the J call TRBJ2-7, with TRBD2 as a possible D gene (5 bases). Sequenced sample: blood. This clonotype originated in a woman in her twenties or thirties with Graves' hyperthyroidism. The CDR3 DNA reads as TGTGCCAGTGAGCGGACTGGCGAGCAGTACTTC. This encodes CASERTGEQYF. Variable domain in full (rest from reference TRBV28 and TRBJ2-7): DVKVTQSSRYLVKRTGEKVFLECVQDMDHENMFWYRQDPGLGLRLIYFSYDVKMKEKGDIPEGYSVSREKKERFSLILESASTNQTSMYLCASERTGEQYFGPGTRLTVT.